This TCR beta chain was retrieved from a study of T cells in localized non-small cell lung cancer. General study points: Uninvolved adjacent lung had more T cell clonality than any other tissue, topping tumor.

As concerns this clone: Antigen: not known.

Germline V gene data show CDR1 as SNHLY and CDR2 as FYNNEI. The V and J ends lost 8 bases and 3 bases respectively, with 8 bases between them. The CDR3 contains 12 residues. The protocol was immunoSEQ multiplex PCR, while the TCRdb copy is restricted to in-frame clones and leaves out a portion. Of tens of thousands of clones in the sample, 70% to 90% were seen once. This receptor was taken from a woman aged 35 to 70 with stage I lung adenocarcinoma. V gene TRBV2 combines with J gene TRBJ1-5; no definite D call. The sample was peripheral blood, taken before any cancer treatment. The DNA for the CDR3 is TGTGCCAGCGGAAGGGCCAATCAGCCCCAGCATTTT. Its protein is CASGRANQPQHF.